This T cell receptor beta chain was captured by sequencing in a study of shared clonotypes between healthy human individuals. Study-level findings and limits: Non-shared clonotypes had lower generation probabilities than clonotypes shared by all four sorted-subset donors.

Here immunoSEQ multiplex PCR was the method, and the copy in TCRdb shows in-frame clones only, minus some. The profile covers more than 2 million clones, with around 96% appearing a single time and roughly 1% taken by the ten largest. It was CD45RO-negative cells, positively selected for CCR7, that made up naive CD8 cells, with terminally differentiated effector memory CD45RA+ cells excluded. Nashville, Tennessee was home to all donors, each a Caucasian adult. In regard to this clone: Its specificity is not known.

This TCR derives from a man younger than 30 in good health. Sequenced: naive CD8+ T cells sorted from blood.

CDR3: CASSPLGQINYGYTF. CDR3 in DNA: TGTGCCAGCAGTCCCTTGGGACAGATAAACTATGGCTACACCTTC. The rearrangement uses TRBV27 and TRBJ1-2; 7 nucleotides align to TRBD1. The CDR3 loop spans 15 amino acids. Germline V gene lookup returns CDR1 MNHEY and CDR2 SMNVEV (reference sequence). The V and J ends lost 5 bases and 2 bases, in that order; junction bases with no gene match: 8.